These 30 T cell receptor beta chains share one sample of origin, sequenced in a study of blood T cell repertoires in COVID-19. Method: immunoSEQ multiplex PCR; TCRdb's copy keeps in-frame clones and lacks some. The table records fewer than 50,000 clones, 80% of them present only once. Material for sequencing was peripheral blood. These receptor sequences come from a man between 65 and 85 years old with acute or convalescent COVID-19.

The genes are TRBV5-1 and TRBJ1-6, with TRBD1 identical over 8 bases. The germline V gene has CDR1 SGHRS and CDR2 YFSETQ. Germline trimming cut 5 bases from V and 10 bases from J; bases unmatched to any gene: 14. The CDR3 has 16 amino acids. This CDR3 reads CASSLRAQGAGSPLHF. CDR3 DNA: TGCGCCAGCAGTCTCAGAGCCCAGGGGGCTGGGTCACCCCTCCACTTT.

This clone has only a few counts. The rearrangement links TRBV6-2 or TRBV6-3 to TRBJ2-3; 7 bases are shared with TRBD1. The germline V gene has CDR1 MNHEY and CDR2 SVGEGT. The CDR3 has 15 residues. V gave up 2 bases and J gave up 6 bases; unmatched junction bases: 8. DNA for the CDR3: TGTGCCAGCAGTTACCTGGACAGGCCACTTGATACGCAGTATTTT. This translates into CASSYLDRPLDTQYF.

The genes are TRBV5-1 and TRBJ1-3; 7 bases align to TRBD1. Germline V gene data show CDR1 as SGHRS and CDR2 as YFSETQ. CDR3 length: 15 amino acids. V was clipped by 4 bases and J by 0 bases; unmatched bases: 4. CDR3 amino acids: CASSPRQGSGNTIYF. The CDR3 DNA reads TGCGCCAGCAGCCCCCGACAGGGCTCTGGAAACACCATATATTTT.

This clone was detected once. J is TRBJ1-1 and V is TRBV10-1, with a tentative D call TRBD1 (6 bases). CDR1 WNHNN and CDR2 SYGVQD come from the germline V gene (reference sequence). This CDR3 is built from 13 residues. Trimming left V 6 bases short and J 12 bases short, with 20 bases between. The CDR3, as DNA: TGCGCCAGCAGCCCTTCCCTCTCAGGGGTAACTTTCTTT. It codes for CASSPSLSGVTFF.

The sample holds one count of this clone. The chain couples TRBV19 to TRBJ1-6; 11 bases agree with TRBD1. The CDR3 sequence is 13 residues long. The germline gives CDR1 LNHDA, CDR2 SQIVND (reference sequence). After removal of 8 bases from V and 7 bases from J, the junction contained 1 base not matched to a gene. CDR3 nucleotide sequence: TGTGCCAGTCGGGACAGGGGGAATTCACCCCTCCACTTT. Its protein is CASRDRGNSPLHF.

Regarding this clone: At the DNA level, this CDR3 is encoded by other sequences in the same sample as well. This chain connects TRBV5-4 to TRBJ2-1; the match to TRBD1 covers 9 bases. V lost 4 bases and J lost 6; bases outside the gene matches: 2. Germline V gene sequence: CDR1 SGHNT, CDR2 YYREEE (reference sequence). The CDR3 length is 13 residues. The CDR3 loop is CASSLTGGNEQFF. DNA for the CDR3: TGTGCCAGCAGCCTGACAGGGGGCAATGAGCAGTTCTTC.

The sample holds a few counts of this clone. V and J are TRBV9 and TRBJ2-3; possibly TRBD2 for D (6 bases). The CDR3 length is 15 residues. Germline V gene lookup returns CDR1 SGDLS and CDR2 YYNGEE. Trimming shortened V by 3 bases and J by 0 bases, and 11 bases separated the two germline ends. CDR3 residues: CASSGGVPSTDTQYF. The CDR3 bases are TGTGCCAGCAGCGGGGGGGTCCCTAGCACAGATACGCAGTATTTT.

The count of this clone is one. The V and J genes are TRBV18 and TRBJ1-1; 7 nucleotides agree with TRBD1. There are 15 residues in the CDR3. Unmatched junction bases numbered 3, after V lost 1 base and J lost 1 base. Germline loops: CDR1 KGHSH, CDR2 LQKENI. The CDR3 nucleotides are TGTGCCAGCTCACCACAGGGGGCGCGGAACACTGAAGCTTTCTTT. Translating gives CASSPQGARNTEAFF.

The CDR3 is CASSLDSASAGANVLTF. In DNA, the CDR3 is TGCGCCAGCAGCTTGGATTCAGCCAGCGCTGGGGCCAACGTCCTGACTTTC. The rearrangement links TRBV5-1 to TRBJ2-6; D is undetermined. The V gene lost 0 bases and the J gene lost 2 bases, with 12 bases spanning the gap. Germline V gene lookup returns CDR1 SGHRS and CDR2 YFSETQ. CDR3 length: 17 amino acids.

This chain links TRBV7-2 with TRBJ2-7, with TRBD1 as a possible D gene (6 bases). CDR3 length: 14 residues. Germline V gene lookup returns CDR1 SGHTA and CDR2 FQGNSA. V lost 1 base and J 4 bases, leaving 11 bases between the germline ends. Here the CDR3 DNA reads TGTGCCAGCAGCTTAGGGGGGACACTTTACGAGCAGTACTTC. Translated, it gives CASSLGGTLYEQYF.

The rearrangement uses TRBV3-1 (or the pseudogene TRBV3-2) and TRBJ2-1; a possible D gene is TRBD2 (7 bases). Per germline, CDR1 LGHDT and CDR2 YNNKEL (reference sequence). Trimming took 0 bases from V and 7 from J, leaving 19 bases between them. The CDR3 runs 17 residues. CDR3 amino acids: CASSQDRGRRGGNEQFF. The CDR3 DNA reads TGTGCCAGCAGCCAAGACCGAGGGAGGAGGGGGGGTAATGAGCAGTTCTTC.

The chain employs TRBV5-6 and TRBJ2-7; 10 bases fit TRBD1. Looked up from germline, CDR1 is SGHDT and CDR2 is YYEEEE. The CDR3 has 15 amino acids. With 2 bases clipped from V and 6 bases from J, the junction kept 8 bases outside the gene matches. CDR3 in amino acids: CASSLYTGTGVEQYF. The DNA of the CDR3 is TGTGCCAGCAGCTTATATACCGGGACAGGGGTCGAGCAGTACTTC.

The V gene is TRBV6-4, the J gene TRBJ2-1, with 9 positions matching TRBD2. The V gene end was trimmed by 4 bases and the J gene end by 9 bases; junction bases not matched to a gene: 7. Germline CDR1 is MRHNA and CDR2 is SNTAGT. This CDR3 region has 14 residues. The CDR3 sequence: CASSVGGGAGEQFF. The CDR3 region has the DNA TGTGCCAGCAGTGTGGGCGGGGGGGCCGGTGAGCAGTTCTTC.

The chain joins TRBV18 to TRBJ1-2, with no clear D. The CDR3 contains 12 residues. In germline, CDR1 is KGHSH, CDR2 LQKENI. V was shortened by 5 bases and J by 4 bases, with 8 bases between the two germline ends. The DNA of the CDR3 is TGTGCCAGCTCAACCTCACTCTATGGCTACACCTTC. Protein: CASSTSLYGYTF.

In its sample, this clone was seen once. The V call is TRBV3-1 (or the pseudogene TRBV3-2), the J call TRBJ1-5; D remains unclear. The CDR3 totals 14 residues. Germline V gene data show CDR1 as LGHDT and CDR2 as YNNKEL (reference sequence). V was shortened by 3 bases and J by 4 bases, with 10 bases between the two germline ends. CDR3 coding DNA: TGTGCCAGCAGCCAGGCCTGGTCGAATCAGCCCCAGCATTTT. Encoded protein: CASSQAWSNQPQHF.

This chain uses TRBV19 with TRBJ2-5; a weak D match, TRBD2 (5 bases). The CDR3 runs 13 residues. Germline values: CDR1 LNHDA, CDR2 SQIVND (reference sequence). This CDR3 reads CAASRTQQETQYF. The CDR3 nucleotides are TGTGCTGCATCCCGGACTCAACAAGAGACCCAGTACTTC.

This clone showed up just once. The chain recombines TRBV9 with TRBJ1-1; 10 bases agree with TRBD1. Trimming at V came to 3 bases and at J to 0 bases, leaving 8 bases not matched to a gene. Germline V gives CDR1 SGDLS, CDR2 YYNGEE. The CDR3 has 17 amino acids. The CDR3 DNA reads as TGTGCCAGCAGCGAGTCCCGGGACAGGGGATTGAACACTGAAGCTTTCTTT. Translated: CASSESRDRGLNTEAFF.

The chain couples TRBV12-3 or TRBV12-4 to TRBJ2-7; 8 bases match TRBD1. V trimming: 5 bases; J trimming: 3 bases; junction bases outside the gene matches: 3. CDR3 size: 13 residues. CDR3 sequence: CASSMGQVYEQYF. For the CDR3, the DNA is TGTGCCAGCAGTATGGGACAGGTCTACGAGCAGTACTTC.

This chain connects TRBV2 to TRBJ2-3, with 13 bases that match TRBD2. The CDR3 is made up of 16 amino acids. Trimming at V came to 8 bases and at J to 4 bases, leaving 9 bases not matched to a gene. Germline-derived CDR1 and CDR2 are SNHLY and FYNNEI. The CDR3 bases are TGTGCCAGCCGGTATGAAGGACTAGCGGGGGCAGATACGCAGTATTTT. Its protein product is CASRYEGLAGADTQYF. Looking up the rest from reference TRBV2 and TRBJ2-3 gives the full variable domain: EPEVTQTPSHQVTQMGQEVILRCVPISNHLYFYWYRQILGQKVEFLVSFYNNEISEKSEIFDDQFSVERPDGSNFTLKIRSTKLEDSAMYFCASRYEGLAGADTQYFGPGTRLTVL.

This clone appeared once. CDR3 protein: CASITGTANTEAFF. In DNA, the CDR3 is TGTGCCAGTATCACCGGGACAGCGAACACTGAAGCTTTCTTT. The chain recombines TRBV19 with TRBJ1-1, with 7 bases identical to TRBD1. Germline V gene lookup returns CDR1 LNHDA and CDR2 SQIVND (reference sequence). Trimming took 7 bases from V and 1 from J; bases not matched to a gene: 6. This CDR3 is built from 14 residues. Based on the CDR3 plus reference TRBV19 and TRBJ1-1, the full variable domain is DGGITQSPKYLFRKEGQNVTLSCEQNLNHDAMYWYRQDPGQGLRLIYYSQIVNDFQKGDIAEGYSVSREKKESFPLTVTSAQKNPTAFYLCASITGTANTEAFFGQGTRLTVV.

The chain uses TRBV6-2 or TRBV6-3 and TRBJ2-6; tentative D call: TRBD2 (6 bases). V shed 3 bases and J shed 2 bases, with 8 bases lying between them. Looked up from germline, CDR1 is MNHEY and CDR2 is SVGEGT. The CDR3 covers 15 residues. CDR3 coding DNA: TGTGCCAGCAGTTATGCGGGGACTGGGGCCAACGTCCTGACTTTC. Its protein is CASSYAGTGANVLTF.

The chain links TRBV7-8 to TRBJ1-4; tentatively, D is TRBD1 (5 bases). Germline V lookup: CDR1 SGHVS, CDR2 FQNEAQ. This CDR3 comprises 12 residues. V lost 4 bases and J 8 bases, leaving 8 bases between the germline ends. CDR3 sequence reads: CASSSDSEKLFF. CDR3 nucleotide sequence: TGTGCCAGCAGCTCCGACAGCGAAAAACTGTTTTTT.

This clone was observed a single time. The rearrangement joins TRBV19 to TRBJ1-4, with D possibly being TRBD1 (5 bases). Germline lookup yields CDR1 LNHDA and CDR2 SQIVND (reference sequence). Trimming left V 5 bases short and J 7 bases short, with 17 bases between. The CDR3 totals 15 residues. DNA for the CDR3: TGTGCCAGTAGTGAAAGTGACAGTTTAAGTGAAAAACTGTTTTTT. Residues: CASSESDSLSEKLFF.

This chain links TRBV6-5 with TRBJ2-5; TRBD1 is a possible D gene (5 bases). Trimming cost V 2 bases and J 2 bases, with 12 bases left between them. The V gene's germline CDR1 is MNHEY and CDR2 SVGAGI. This CDR3 contains 15 residues. The CDR3 DNA reads TGTGCCAGCAGTTACCGAGACAGAGGACAAGAGACCCAGTACTTC. Encoded protein: CASSYRDRGQETQYF.

The rearrangement joins TRBV12-3 or TRBV12-4 to TRBJ1-6, with D possibly TRBD1 on 5 matching bases. This CDR3 has 13 amino acids. Trimming cost V 3 bases and J 10 bases, with 10 bases left between them. CDR3 in amino acids: CASSLAGYSPLHF. Here the CDR3 DNA reads TGTGCCAGCAGTTTGGCAGGGTACTCACCCCTCCACTTT.

This clone has just a few counts. The rearrangement joins TRBV11-2 to TRBJ1-6; no definite D call. Germline-derived CDR1 and CDR2 are SGHAT and FQNNGV. The V and J ends lost 4 bases and 6 bases respectively, with 13 bases between them. This CDR3 is 15 amino acids long. The chain's CDR3 is CASSSPEGSNSPLHF. DNA of the CDR3: TGTGCCAGCAGCTCCCCGGAGGGCTCTAATTCACCCCTCCACTTT.

In regard to this clone: One junction end does not reproduce the germline sequence, and a read error may be involved. The chain couples TRBV7-7 to TRBJ1-1, with no clear D. Germline loops: CDR1 SSHAT, CDR2 FNYEAQ (reference sequence). The CDR3 contains 13 residues. DNA of the CDR3: TGTGCTAGCAGCTCGAACATGAACACTGAAGCTTTCTTT. This gives the protein CASSSNMNTEAFF.

The CDR3 reads CSASQARLGTEAFF. Written as DNA, the CDR3 is TGCAGTGCTAGTCAGGCCCGGTTGGGCACTGAAGCTTTCTTT. The chain uses TRBV20-1 and TRBJ1-1, with unresolved D. The CDR3 extends over 14 amino acids. With 3 bases removed from V and 4 bases from J, the gap between germline ends came to 15 bases. The germline V gene encodes CDR1 DFQATT and CDR2 SNEGSKA (reference sequence).

The chain is built from TRBV5-1 and TRBJ2-5, with TRBD2 identical over 12 bases. The CDR3 extends over 14 amino acids. Trimming removed 4 bases from V and 4 bases from J; junction bases left unmatched: 2. Germline V lookup: CDR1 SGHRS, CDR2 YFSETQ. In nucleotides, the CDR3 is TGCGCCAGCAGCACGGGACTAGCGGGAGAGACCCAGTACTTC. Protein sequence: CASSTGLAGETQYF.

The chain combines TRBV15 with TRBJ1-6; TRBD1 matches 11 bases. The CDR3 consists of 16 residues. V lost 0 bases to trimming and J lost 13 bases; unmatched junction nucleotides: 8. CDR1 and CDR2 (germline): LNHNV, YYDKDF (reference sequence). CDR3 bases: TGTGCCACCAGCAGAGATCCCGGGACAGGGGGATATCCCCTCCACTTT. It translates to CATSRDPGTGGYPLHF.